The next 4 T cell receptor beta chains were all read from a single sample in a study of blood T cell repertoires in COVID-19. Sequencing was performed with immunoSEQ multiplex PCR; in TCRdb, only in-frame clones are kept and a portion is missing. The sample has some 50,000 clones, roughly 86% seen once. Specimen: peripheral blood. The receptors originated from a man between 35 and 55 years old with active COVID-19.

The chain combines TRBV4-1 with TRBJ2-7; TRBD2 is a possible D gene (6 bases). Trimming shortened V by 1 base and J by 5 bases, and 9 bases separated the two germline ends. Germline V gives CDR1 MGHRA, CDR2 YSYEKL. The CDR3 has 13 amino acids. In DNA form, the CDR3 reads TGCGCCAGCAGCCAAGCCGGGAGCGACGAGCAGTACTTC. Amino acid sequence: CASSQAGSDEQYF.

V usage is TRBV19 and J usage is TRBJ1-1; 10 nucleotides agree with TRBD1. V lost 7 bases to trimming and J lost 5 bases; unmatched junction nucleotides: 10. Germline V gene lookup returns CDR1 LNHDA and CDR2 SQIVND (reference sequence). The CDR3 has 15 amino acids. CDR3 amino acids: CASTQRTGGATEAFF. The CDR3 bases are TGTGCCAGTACCCAGAGGACAGGGGGTGCGACTGAAGCTTTCTTT.

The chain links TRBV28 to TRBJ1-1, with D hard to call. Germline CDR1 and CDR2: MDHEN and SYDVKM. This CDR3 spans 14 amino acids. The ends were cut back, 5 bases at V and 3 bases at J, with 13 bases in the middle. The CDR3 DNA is TGTGCCAGCAGTACTTGGACGGACTACACTGAAGCTTTCTTT. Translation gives CASSTWTDYTEAFF.

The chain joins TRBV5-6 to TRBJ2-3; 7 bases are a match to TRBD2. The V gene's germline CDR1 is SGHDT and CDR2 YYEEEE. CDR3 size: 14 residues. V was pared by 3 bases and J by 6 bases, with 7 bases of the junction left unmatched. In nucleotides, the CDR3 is TGTGCCAGCAGCTCCCGGGAACTAGCGGATACGCAGTATTTT. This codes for CASSSRELADTQYF.